This T cell receptor beta chain was captured in a study of vaccination and CD4 T cells after COVID-19 (dated by TCRdb to about 2022). Turning to the overall study: SARS-CoV-2 positivity had been established in the convalescent patients by nasal swab PCR, and mild disease was recorded in several of these patients and severe disease in one. Six males and four females were included in the convalescent cohort, with two Hispanic individuals, seven Caucasians, two Asians and one multiracial person represented. Participants received two doses of either the Pfizer-BioNTech BNT162b2 vaccine (n=8) or the Moderna mRNA-1273 vaccine (n=2). Post-COVID blood samples from convalescent patients were collected a median of roughly 100 days after diagnosis, with a range of about 35 to 180 days. Post-vaccine blood samples were collected a median of 72 days after the second vaccine dose, ranging from about 13 to 241 days. For stimulating the cultures, overlapping spike peptide pools were used, derived from SARS-CoV-2 as well as from the common cold coronaviruses HCoV-NL63, HCoV-OC43 and HCoV-229E. Control cultures used a CEFX viral epitope pool as positive control, an HIV-1 Nef peptide pool as negative control, or no peptide. The spike-specific CD4+ TCR repertoire was compared before and after mRNA vaccination in approximately ten COVID-19 convalescent patients and a few infection-naive healthy vaccine recipients.

Inclusive of the bounding cysteine and phenylalanine, the CDR3 is 13 residues long. Only CDR3 DNA remains: 39 bases, in frame from the first base. CDR1 and CDR2 are read off the germline V gene (reference sequence) as LNHDA and SQIVND. Trimming removed 4 bases from V and 10 bases from J, leaving 14 bases between the germline ends. The treatment or condition label corresponds to: approximately nine-day PBMC culture with coronavirus spike peptide pools or control peptides (ViraFEST assay). The study used the ViraFEST assay, which expanded antigen-specific T cells with peptide pools and then identified expanded clonotypes by TCR sequencing. The convalescent patients' positive SARS-CoV-2 PCR tests were from March to December 2020, which was before the Alpha, Beta and Delta variants emerged in the United States. Each well held 2 million to 2.5 million PBMCs cultured with roughly 10 ug/ml peptide pools in IMDM containing around 5% human AB serum and 10 IU/ml IL-2. Half of the culture medium was replaced with fresh IL-2-containing medium on days 3 and 7. After 10 days of culture, CD4+ T cells were isolated by negative selection using the EasySep CD4+ T cell isolation kit. PBMCs were separated from whole blood using Ficoll-Paque Plus gradient centrifugation and then either used fresh or cryopreserved at -140C. Triplicate wells were generally used for each culture condition.

The receptor library was made with PCR. At the Johns Hopkins FTIC core, DNA from the cultured CD4+ T cells underwent TCR sequencing with the Oncomine TCR Beta short-read assay. The QIAamp micro DNA kit was used to extract genomic DNA from the cultured CD4+ T cells. Oncomine TCR Beta libraries from cultured CD4+ T cells were pooled using unique dual indexes and sequenced on an Illumina iSeq 100. In the paper's pipeline: Non-productive sequences were filtered out, and CDR3s that did not start with C, did not end with F or W, or were shorter than 7 amino acids were discarded. Antigen-specific clonotypes were identified using the MANAFEST web application through comparison of peptide-stimulated wells with reference and other culture wells. An FDR below 0.05, an odds ratio above 5, and a productive frequency above 0.1% in at least two of three replicate wells were required for clones to be considered positive. Clonotypes that were significantly expanded in both SARS-CoV-2 spike wells and at least one common cold coronavirus spike condition were defined as cross-reactive. Similarity between CDR3 sequences was evaluated in R version 3.6.1 using Levenshtein distances (stringdist) and unrooted phylogenetic trees (ape). The public reads were reprocessed in TCRdb via fastp at Q25 and MiXCR, keeping in-frame beta chains. Rows with a matching CDR3 protein are joined into one entry that keeps the most common DNA and genes. What appears here as the V and J calls and clone size reflects TCRdb's work, not the paper's. Across this sample there are about 13,000 distinct CDR3 sequences, with around 45% seen only once. The ten largest clones represent roughly 9.2% of the sample.

Broad study findings and their caveats: In convalescent patients, nearly all vaccine-specific clones (304 of 307) were found to be mono-reactive for SARS-CoV-2 spike rather than cross-reactive with common cold coronaviruses. In convalescent patients, a median about 86% of post-vaccine SARS-CoV-2-reactive clones were detected only after vaccination, suggesting vaccine-specific priming. The number of convalescent patients in the study was relatively small, and the study did not examine early timepoints following natural infection. The median number of SARS-CoV-2-reactive clonotypes rose from 20 to 25 after infection to 30 to 45 after vaccination, but the change was not significant.

Details on this clonotype: Its recognized antigen is unknown. No base quality information exists; no much larger clone differs at one position.

The sample consisted of CD4+ T cells from blood, cultured in vitro, taken after SARS-CoV-2 vaccination. This receptor was taken from a human donor who had recovered from COVID-19. This chain is built from TRBV19 and TRBJ2-1, with the D gene not confidently named. The nucleotides read TGTGCCAGTAGTAGTCAGATTGGGCGGGAGCAGTTCTTC. Its protein is CASSSQIGREQFF.